The clone carrying this T cell receptor (beta chain) was found many times. The germline gives CDR1 LGHNA, CDR2 YNFKEQ. This CDR3 region has 18 residues. The trim removed 0 bases at V and 7 bases at J, leaving 13 bases unmatched. Authors' data handling: Reference gene primer amplification yielded estimated nucleated cell counts. Assay used: immunoSEQ multiplex PCR; TCRdb lists only in-frame clones, some missing. That table supplies the V and J calls and clone size; D and trimming were determined from the DNA. The sample has 150,000 to 200,000 clones, 80% to 90% seen once; the top ten hold about 8%. The data are from a study of blood T cell repertoires in COVID-19. Overall study context: COVID-19 samples from acute and convalescent phases originated in the United States, Italy and Spain.

Participants spanned ages about 18 to 90 years and resided in 20 to 25 US areas. Clinical history reported by participants formed the basis on which cohorts were assigned. This TCR derives from a woman in her forties or fifties who had recovered from COVID-19. This rearrangement joins TRBV4-2 to TRBJ1-4; 8 bases map to TRBD1. Sample: PBMCs or T cells enriched from blood (not recorded which). In DNA, the CDR3 is TGTGCCAGCAGCCAAGAGACAGGGGCCCTGGGGACTGGTGAAAAACTGTTTTTT. This translates into CASSQETGALGTGEKLFF.